These 24 T cell receptor beta chains originate from one sample sequenced in a study of Ad26.COV2.S vaccination and SARS-CoV-2 variants. Treatment described: around 19 received Ad26.COV2.S at low or high dose, single or two shots; about 5 received placebo; per-sample allocation not given. Sampling was performed 63 days after the first vaccine or placebo injection. The repertoire was sequenced with immunoSEQ multiplex PCR; TCRdb's copy has only in-frame clones and lacks some. This table has about 280,000 clones, 80% to 90% appearing once. The material sequenced was peripheral blood, taken in a trial of Ad26.COV2.S vaccine versus placebo. Receptor source: a person between 18 and 59 years old who received the Ad26.COV2.S COVID-19 vaccine or a placebo.

This chain uses TRBV9 with TRBJ1-5; D is unresolved. CDR3 size: 14 residues. Deletions cut 0 bases from V and 4 bases from J, with 8 bases between. Germline V gives CDR1 SGDLS, CDR2 YYNGEE. The CDR3 sequence is CASSVGTTNQPQHF. The CDR3 DNA reads as TGTGCCAGCAGCGTAGGAACAACAAATCAGCCCCAGCATTTT.

The J gene is TRBJ2-7, the V gene TRBV18; 10 nucleotides line up with TRBD1. V lost 6 bases to trimming and J lost 2 bases; unmatched junction nucleotides: 4. CDR1 and CDR2 from the germline V gene are KGHSH and LQKENI. The CDR3 is made up of 14 amino acids. CDR3 in DNA: TGTGCCAGCTCCGTCGGGACAGGGGCCTACGAGCAGTACTTC. It is translated as CASSVGTGAYEQYF.

This chain connects TRBV7-8 to TRBJ2-3; perhaps TRBD1 as D (6 bases). Germline CDR1 and CDR2: SGHVS and FQNEAQ. Trimming cost V 5 bases and J 5 bases, with 17 bases left between them. The CDR3 length is 15 residues. CDR3: CASSAQGGRGDTQYF. CDR3 nucleotide sequence: TGTGCCAGCAGCGCACAGGGCGGCCGGGGAGATACGCAGTATTTT.

V is TRBV6-5 and J is TRBJ2-7, with 9 bases aligning to TRBD2. Germline lookup yields CDR1 MNHEY and CDR2 SVGAGI. The V and J ends lost 8 bases and 5 bases, in that order; junction bases with no gene match: 10. There are 14 residues in the CDR3. The CDR3 sequence is CASLSGTSFHEQYF. The CDR3 DNA is TGTGCCAGCTTATCCGGGACTAGCTTCCACGAGCAGTACTTC.

V is TRBV25-1 and J is TRBJ2-7; unclear D gene. Germline-derived CDR1 and CDR2 are MGHDK and SYGVNS. This CDR3 is built from 11 residues. With 3 bases removed from V and 4 bases from J, the gap between germline ends came to 4 bases. CDR3 loop: CASSDYYEQYF. In DNA, the CDR3 is TGTGCCAGCAGTGATTATTACGAGCAGTACTTC.

This clone was observed many times. V is TRBV4-2 and J is TRBJ2-7; D is ambiguous. Germline CDR1 reads LGHNA; CDR2 reads YNFKEQ. The V end was cut by 1 base, the J end by 6 bases, with 10 bases between. This CDR3 has 13 residues. The CDR3 loop is CASSQVSAGEQYF. The CDR3 region has the DNA TGTGCCAGCAGCCAAGTCTCTGCTGGCGAGCAGTACTTC.

The V and J genes are TRBV19 and TRBJ1-1; D is unclear. Trimming removed 3 bases at V and 1 base at J, with 18 bases between. Germline CDR1 LNHDA, CDR2 SQIVND (reference sequence). The CDR3 spans 17 residues. The CDR3 DNA reads as TGTGCCAGTAGTATTTCTCGAGCACTCATGAAGAACACTGAAGCTTTCTTT. Translation: CASSISRALMKNTEAFF.

This sequence joins TRBV2 and TRBJ1-6; D gene uncertain. The CDR3 contains 14 residues. CDR1 is SNHLY, CDR2 FYNNEI, per germline. Trimming removed 7 bases at V and 4 bases at J, with 11 bases between. CDR3 amino acids: CASIGPRYNSPLHF. The CDR3 nucleotides are TGTGCCAGCATCGGACCACGGTATAATTCACCCCTCCACTTT.

This chain's CDR3 is CASTLRAAPGEQYF. CDR3 sequence (DNA): TGTGCCAGCACCCTGAGAGCTGCGCCTGGCGAGCAGTACTTC. The chain has TRBV6-6 and TRBJ2-7; D unresolved. V gave up 7 bases and J gave up 6 bases, with 19 bases separating them. The length of the CDR3 is 14 residues. Germline-derived CDR1 and CDR2 are MNHNY and SVGAGI (reference sequence).

This clone has just one count. The rearrangement links TRBV25-1 to TRBJ1-3, with unresolved D. Trimming removed 1 base at V and 0 bases at J, with 10 bases between. The CDR3 covers 16 residues. Germline-derived CDR1 and CDR2 are MGHDK and SYGVNS. The CDR3 region has the DNA TGTGCCAGCAGTGAATTTCTGGCAGGCTCTGGAAACACCATATATTTT. Amino acids: CASSEFLAGSGNTIYF.

The chain has TRBV12-3 or TRBV12-4 and TRBJ2-7; D uncertain. This CDR3 comprises 13 residues. V lost 6 bases to trimming and J lost 4 bases, with 13 bases between them. In DNA form, the CDR3 reads TGTGCCAGCAGACGGACGGCTACTTACGAGCAGTACTTC. Protein: CASRRTATYEQYF.

The chain joins TRBV7-2 to TRBJ2-1; 10 nucleotides agree with TRBD2. CDR3 length equals 19 residues. The V gene end was trimmed by 3 bases and the J gene end by 2 bases; junction bases not matched to a gene: 13. Germline V lookup: CDR1 SGHTA, CDR2 FQGNSA. The CDR3 is CASSFLPPAGGVTYNEQFF. The CDR3 bases are TGTGCCAGCAGCTTTTTACCCCCAGCGGGAGGGGTGACCTACAATGAGCAGTTCTTC.

The chain employs TRBV6-5 and TRBJ1-2; D is ambiguous. The CDR3 runs 13 residues. Between the trimmed V and J ends, which lost 5 bases and 2 bases, there was a span of 9 bases. Germline CDR1 and CDR2: MNHEY and SVGAGI. CDR3 bases: TGTGCCAGCAGTATAGACCGAAACTATGGCTACACCTTC. Translation gives CASSIDRNYGYTF.

The chain uses TRBV7-8 and TRBJ1-4; 9 bases are shared with TRBD1. V lost 5 bases and J lost 8; bases outside the gene matches: 6. The CDR3 contains 14 residues. Germline CDR1 and CDR2: SGHVS and FQNEAQ. This CDR3 is CASSVQGAREKLFF. CDR3 DNA: TGTGCCAGCAGCGTACAGGGGGCAAGAGAAAAACTGTTTTTT. The whole variable domain, remainder taken from reference TRBV7-8 and TRBJ1-4, is GAGVSQSPRYKVAKRGQDVALRCDPISGHVSLFWYQQALGQGPEFLTYFQNEAQLDKSGLPSDRFFAERPEGSVSTLKIQRTQQEDSAVYLCASSVQGAREKLFFGSGTQLSVL.

The rearrangement links TRBV7-2 to TRBJ2-5; D is perhaps TRBD1 (8 bases). V was shortened by 1 base and J by 1 base, with 16 bases between the two germline ends. CDR3 length: 17 amino acids. Germline-derived CDR1 and CDR2 are SGHTA and FQGNSA. The CDR3 DNA sequence: TGTGCCAGCAGCTTAGGGGCAGGGGGCGGGGGCCAAGAGACCCAGTACTTC. Translated: CASSLGAGGGGQETQYF.

The V gene is TRBV6-2 or TRBV6-3, the J gene TRBJ1-6; TRBD1 aligns across 8 bases. The CDR3 contains 14 residues. The trim removed 4 bases at V and 10 bases at J, leaving 6 bases unmatched. Looked up from germline, CDR1 is MNHEY and CDR2 is SVGEGT. The CDR3 DNA sequence: TGTGCCAGCAGTTTACAGGGGGTCCGATCACCCCTCCACTTT. Encoded protein: CASSLQGVRSPLHF.

The chain uses TRBV5-4 and TRBJ1-1; 12 nucleotides agree with TRBD1. The CDR3 is 15 amino acids. Trimming at V came to 1 base and at J to 11 bases, leaving 9 bases not matched to a gene. Per germline, CDR1 SGHNT and CDR2 YYREEE (reference sequence). The DNA for the CDR3 is TGTGCCAGCAGCTTGCCAGGGACAGGGGGCTTGGGGGCTTTCTTT. It translates to CASSLPGTGGLGAFF.

The chain uses TRBV6-2 or TRBV6-3 and TRBJ1-4; D may be TRBD1 (5 bases). The length of the CDR3 is 18 residues. V was shortened by 0 bases and J by 0 bases, with 14 bases between the two germline ends. Germline CDR1 MNHEY, CDR2 SVGEGT. The CDR3: CASSYSTSGAATNEKLFF. In DNA, the CDR3 is TGTGCCAGCAGTTACTCGACATCCGGGGCCGCAACTAATGAAAAACTGTTTTTT.

This chain joins TRBV30 and TRBJ2-3, with 8 bases that match TRBD2. The CDR3 runs 14 residues. With 4 bases clipped from V and 4 bases from J, the junction kept 7 bases outside the gene matches. The germline gives CDR1 GTSNPN, CDR2 SVGIG (reference sequence). The CDR3 loop reads CAWNLGLVPDTQYF. The CDR3 region has the DNA TGTGCCTGGAACCTGGGACTAGTACCAGATACGCAGTATTTT.

The chain has TRBV2 and TRBJ2-1; 8 nucleotides match TRBD1. Germline V gene sequence: CDR1 SNHLY, CDR2 FYNNEI. The CDR3 extends over 13 amino acids. The trim removed 4 bases at V and 10 bases at J, leaving 6 bases unmatched. The CDR3 region has the DNA TGTGCCAGCAGTGGGACAGGGTTCGGGGAGCAGTTCTTC. It is translated as CASSGTGFGEQFF.

CDR3 sequence (DNA): TGTGCCAGTAGGGCAGGGTCCGGAAACACCATATATTTT. This encodes CASRAGSGNTIYF. The V and J genes are TRBV19 and TRBJ1-3, with D possibly TRBD1 on 5 matching bases. Germline V CDR1 and CDR2: LNHDA, SQIVND (reference sequence). The V end was cut by 6 bases, the J end by 4 bases, with 10 bases between. The CDR3 runs to 13 residues.

CDR3 residues: CASSSGGSNQPQHF. CDR3 nucleotide sequence: TGTGCCAGCAGTTCTGGGGGTAGCAATCAGCCCCAGCATTTT. The J gene is TRBJ1-5, the V gene TRBV6-2 or TRBV6-3, with TRBD1 as a possible D gene (5 bases). Germline CDR1 and CDR2: MNHEY and SVGEGT. The CDR3 spans 14 residues. V was shortened by 4 bases and J by 0 bases, with 7 bases between the two germline ends.

The V gene is TRBV19, the J gene TRBJ1-5; maybe TRBD1 (5 bases). This CDR3 comprises 18 residues. Germline loops: CDR1 LNHDA, CDR2 SQIVND (reference sequence). V lost 3 bases, J lost 0 bases, and 18 bases lay in between. The CDR3 DNA sequence: TGTGCCAGTAGTATTGTTGGTCGCAGGGCCTTTAGCAATCAGCCCCAGCATTTT. Its translation: CASSIVGRRAFSNQPQHF.

This clone has just one count. This chain joins TRBV1 and TRBJ2-7; the table's D call of TRBD2 was not tested on the DNA. TRBV1 is assigned pseudogene status. The CDR3 runs 16 residues. The DNA of the CDR3 is TGCACCAGCAGCCAAGATCGGGGAGCCGGGTATTACGAGCAGTACTTC. The encoded protein is CTSSQDRGAGYYEQYF.